The clone carrying this TCR beta chain was seen only once. The antigen is unknown. This sample is part of a study of graft-versus-host responses after intestinal transplantation. Findings and caveats of the study: GvH clones were found in recipient marrow; some appeared first in ileum or blood. Some patients had graft-donor T cell macrochimerism. In their allografts, the ratios of graft-versus-host to host-versus-graft T cell clones were high. Early after transplant, HvG declines were associated with peak levels of circulating GvH clones.

V was clipped by 5 bases and J by 3 bases, with 14 bases between them. Germline values: CDR1 MDHEN, CDR2 SYDVKM. This CDR3 spans 14 amino acids. Produced via immunoSEQ multiplex PCR; TCRdb's table is partial and in-frame only. There are about 100,000 clones in the sample; roughly 84% occur only once, and 0.95% lies in the top ten. V gene TRBV28 combines with J gene TRBJ2-7, with D perhaps given as TRBD1 or TRBD2 (6 bases each). The sequenced sample was unstimulated CD4+ T cells sorted from spleen or lymph node cells, obtained before transplant. This clonotype originated in a human donor who was the organ donor for an intestinal transplant. CDR3 in DNA: TGTGCCAGCAGTCCGGCAGGGGACTTCTACGAGCAGTACTTC. Translated, it gives CASSPAGDFYEQYF.